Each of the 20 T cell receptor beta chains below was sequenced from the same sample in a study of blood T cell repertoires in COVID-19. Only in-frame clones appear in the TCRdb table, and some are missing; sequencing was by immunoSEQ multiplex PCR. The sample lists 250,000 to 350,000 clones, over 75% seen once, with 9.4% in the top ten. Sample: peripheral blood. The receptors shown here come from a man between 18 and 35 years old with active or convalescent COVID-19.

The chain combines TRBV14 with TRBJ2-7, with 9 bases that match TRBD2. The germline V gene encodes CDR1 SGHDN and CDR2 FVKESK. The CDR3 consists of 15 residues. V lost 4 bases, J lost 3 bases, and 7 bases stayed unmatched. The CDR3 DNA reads TGTGCCAGCAGCCTCACCGGGACTAGCATCTACGAGCAGTACTTC. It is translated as CASSLTGTSIYEQYF.

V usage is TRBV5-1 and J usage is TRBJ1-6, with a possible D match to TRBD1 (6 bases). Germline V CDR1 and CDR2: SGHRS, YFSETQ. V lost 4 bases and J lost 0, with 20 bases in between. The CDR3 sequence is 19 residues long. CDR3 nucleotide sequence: TGCGCCAGCAGCCCGGGACAAATAGTTTCTAGCTCCTATAATTCACCCCTCCACTTT. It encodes CASSPGQIVSSSYNSPLHF.

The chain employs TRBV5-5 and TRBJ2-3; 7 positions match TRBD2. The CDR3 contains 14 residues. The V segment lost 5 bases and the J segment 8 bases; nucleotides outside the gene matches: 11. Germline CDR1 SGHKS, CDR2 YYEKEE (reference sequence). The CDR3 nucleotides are TGTGCCAGCAGACTGTCGCGGGGGAGTACTACGCAGTATTTT. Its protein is CASRLSRGSTTQYF.

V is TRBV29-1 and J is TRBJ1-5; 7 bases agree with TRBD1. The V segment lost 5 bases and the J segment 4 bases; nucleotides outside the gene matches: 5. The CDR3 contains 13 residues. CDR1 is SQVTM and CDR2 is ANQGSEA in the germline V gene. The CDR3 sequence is CSVSTGVNQPQHF. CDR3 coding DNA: TGCAGCGTTTCCACAGGGGTAAATCAGCCCCAGCATTTT.

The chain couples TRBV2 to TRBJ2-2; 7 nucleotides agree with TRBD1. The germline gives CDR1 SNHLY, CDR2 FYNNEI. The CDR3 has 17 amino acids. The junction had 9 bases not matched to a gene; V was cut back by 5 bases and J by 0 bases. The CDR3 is CASSQDRSLPNTGELFF. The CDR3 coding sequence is TGTGCCAGCAGTCAGGACAGGAGTCTCCCGAACACCGGGGAGCTGTTTTTT. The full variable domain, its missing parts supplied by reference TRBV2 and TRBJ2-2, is EPEVTQTPSHQVTQMGQEVILRCVPISNHLYFYWYRQILGQKVEFLVSFYNNEISEKSEIFDDQFSVERPDGSNFTLKIRSTKLEDSAMYFCASSQDRSLPNTGELFFGEGSRLTVL.

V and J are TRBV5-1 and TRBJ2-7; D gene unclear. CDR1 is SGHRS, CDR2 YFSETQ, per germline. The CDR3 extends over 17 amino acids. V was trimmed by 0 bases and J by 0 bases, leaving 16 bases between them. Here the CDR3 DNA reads TGCGCCAGCAGCTTGGCCGGTCCTTCCCAAAACTCCTACGAGCAGTACTTC. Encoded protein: CASSLAGPSQNSYEQYF. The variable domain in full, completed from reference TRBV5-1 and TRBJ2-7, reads KAGVTQTPRYLIKTRGQQVTLSCSPISGHRSVSWYQQTPGQGLQFLFEYFSETQRNKGNFPGRFSGRQFSNSRSEMNVSTLELGDSALYLCASSLAGPSQNSYEQYFGPGTRLTVT.

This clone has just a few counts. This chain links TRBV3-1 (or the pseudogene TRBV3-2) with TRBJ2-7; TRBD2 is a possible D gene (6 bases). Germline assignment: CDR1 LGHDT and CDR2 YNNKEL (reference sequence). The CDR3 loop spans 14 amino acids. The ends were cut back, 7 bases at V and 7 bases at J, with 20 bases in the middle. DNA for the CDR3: TGTGCCAGCATTACTCGAGCGGAGGGCCGGGAGCAGTACTTC. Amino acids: CASITRAEGREQYF.

CDR3 in DNA: TGTGCCAGCAGCGCAGGTTCCTATGGCTACACCTTC. It specifies CASSAGSYGYTF. The J gene is TRBJ1-2, the V gene TRBV11-2, with D unclear. From germline, CDR1 is SGHAT and CDR2 FQNNGV. Trimming took off 5 bases at V and 4 bases at J, with 8 bases between the two ends. The CDR3 is made up of 12 amino acids.

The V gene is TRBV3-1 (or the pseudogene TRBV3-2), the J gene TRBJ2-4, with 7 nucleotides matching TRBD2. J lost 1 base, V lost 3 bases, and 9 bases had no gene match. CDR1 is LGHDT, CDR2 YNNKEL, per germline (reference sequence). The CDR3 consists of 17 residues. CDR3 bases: TGTGCCAGCAGCCACCGAGGGGAGGGCCTGGCCAAAAACATTCAGTACTTC. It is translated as CASSHRGEGLAKNIQYF.

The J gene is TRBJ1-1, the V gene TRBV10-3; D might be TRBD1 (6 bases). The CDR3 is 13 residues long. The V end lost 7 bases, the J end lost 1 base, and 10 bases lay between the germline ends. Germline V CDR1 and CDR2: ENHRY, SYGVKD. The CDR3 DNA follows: TGTGCCATCAATGGACAGACGAACACTGAAGCTTTCTTT. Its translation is CAINGQTNTEAFF.

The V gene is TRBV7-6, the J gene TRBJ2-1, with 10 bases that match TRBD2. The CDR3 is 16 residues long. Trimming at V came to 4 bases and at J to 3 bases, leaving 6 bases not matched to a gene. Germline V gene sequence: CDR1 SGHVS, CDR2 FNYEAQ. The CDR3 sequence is CASSSLSGGLYNEQFF. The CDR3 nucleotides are TGTGCCAGCAGCTCGCTTAGCGGGGGGCTCTACAATGAGCAGTTCTTC. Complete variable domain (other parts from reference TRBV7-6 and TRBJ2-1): GAGVSQSPRYKVTKRGQDVALRCDPISGHVSLYWYRQALGQGPEFLTYFNYEAQQDKSGLPNDRFSAERPEGSISTLTIQRTEQRDSAMYRCASSSLSGGLYNEQFFGPGTRLTVL.

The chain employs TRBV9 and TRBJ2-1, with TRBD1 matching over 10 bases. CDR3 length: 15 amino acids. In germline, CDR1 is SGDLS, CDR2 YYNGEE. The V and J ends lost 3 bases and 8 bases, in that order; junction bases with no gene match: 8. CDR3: CASSGDRGRIYEQFF. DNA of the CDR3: TGTGCCAGCAGCGGGGACAGGGGACGAATCTATGAGCAGTTCTTC.

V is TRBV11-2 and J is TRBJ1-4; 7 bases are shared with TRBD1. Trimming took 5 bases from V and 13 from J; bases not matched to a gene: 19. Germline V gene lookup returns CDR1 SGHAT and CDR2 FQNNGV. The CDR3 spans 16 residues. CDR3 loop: CASSQIKLGRDSLLFF. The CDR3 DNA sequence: TGTGCCAGCAGCCAAATAAAGCTAGGGCGGGACAGCTTACTGTTTTTT.

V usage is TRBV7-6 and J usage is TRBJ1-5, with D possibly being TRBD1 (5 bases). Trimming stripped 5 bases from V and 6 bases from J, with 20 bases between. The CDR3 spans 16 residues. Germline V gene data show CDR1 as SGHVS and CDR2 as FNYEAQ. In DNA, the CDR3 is TGTGCCAGCAGCCTGACCCTAGCGGGGGGTGGTCAGCCCCAGCATTTT. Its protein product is CASSLTLAGGGQPQHF.

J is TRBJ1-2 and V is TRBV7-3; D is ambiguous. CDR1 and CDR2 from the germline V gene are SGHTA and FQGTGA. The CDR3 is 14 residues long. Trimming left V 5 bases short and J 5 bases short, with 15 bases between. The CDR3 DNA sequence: TGTGCCAGCAGCCCCGGGGAAGGAGAGTATGGCTACACCTTC. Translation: CASSPGEGEYGYTF.

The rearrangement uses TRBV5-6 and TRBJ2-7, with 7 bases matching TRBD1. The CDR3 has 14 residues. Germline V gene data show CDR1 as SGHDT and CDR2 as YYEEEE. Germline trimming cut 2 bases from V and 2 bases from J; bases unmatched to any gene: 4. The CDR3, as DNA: TGTGCCAGCAGCTTACCAGGGGGAACCTACGAGCAGTACTTC. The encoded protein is CASSLPGGTYEQYF.

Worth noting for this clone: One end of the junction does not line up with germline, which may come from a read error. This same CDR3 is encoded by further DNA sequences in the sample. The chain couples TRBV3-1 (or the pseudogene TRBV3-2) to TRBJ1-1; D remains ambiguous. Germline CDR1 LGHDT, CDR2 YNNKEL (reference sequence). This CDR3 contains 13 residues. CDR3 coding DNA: TGTGCCAGCAGCCAGACGACTGAAACTGAAGCTTTCTTC. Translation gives CASSQTTETEAFF.

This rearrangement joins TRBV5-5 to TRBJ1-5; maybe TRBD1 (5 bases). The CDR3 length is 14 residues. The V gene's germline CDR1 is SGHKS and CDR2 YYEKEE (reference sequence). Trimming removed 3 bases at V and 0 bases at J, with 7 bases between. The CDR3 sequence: CASSWGDSNQPQHF. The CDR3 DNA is TGTGCCAGCAGCTGGGGGGATAGCAATCAGCCCCAGCATTTT. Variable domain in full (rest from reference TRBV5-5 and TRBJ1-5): DAGVTQSPTHLIKTRGQQVTLRCSPISGHKSVSWYQQVLGQGPQFIFQYYEKEERGRGNFPDRFSARQFPNYSSELNVNALLLGDSALYLCASSWGDSNQPQHFGDGTRLSIL.

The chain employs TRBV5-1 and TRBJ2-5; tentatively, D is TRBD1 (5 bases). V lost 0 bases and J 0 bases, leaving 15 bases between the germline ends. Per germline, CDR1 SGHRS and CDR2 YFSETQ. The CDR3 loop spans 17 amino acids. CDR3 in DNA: TGCGCCAGCAGCTTGGCGGGCAGGGTGGGTGACCAAGAGACCCAGTACTTC. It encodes CASSLAGRVGDQETQYF.

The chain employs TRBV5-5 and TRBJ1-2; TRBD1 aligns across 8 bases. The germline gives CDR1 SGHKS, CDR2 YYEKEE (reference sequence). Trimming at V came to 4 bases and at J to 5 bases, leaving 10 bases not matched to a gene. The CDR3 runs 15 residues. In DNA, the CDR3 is TGTGCCAGCAGCATCTGGACAGGGAGTTTGTATGGCTACACCTTC. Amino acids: CASSIWTGSLYGYTF.